This T cell receptor (beta chain) was captured in a study of blood T cell repertoires in COVID-19. Study in general: Samples of COVID-19 (acute and convalescent) were obtained from the United States, Italy and Spain. T cells, B-cell-depleted T cells, or PBMCs supplied cDNA or gDNA.

The CDR3 consists of 15 residues. The junction had 6 bases not matched to a gene; V was cut back by 0 bases and J by 4 bases. CDR1 is GTSNPN and CDR2 is SVGIG in the germline V gene (reference sequence). Sequencing used immunoSEQ multiplex PCR; TCRdb keeps in-frame clones, though not all of them. The table shows around 200,000 clones, with roughly 83% occurring only once. The age range of participants was about 18 to 100 years, with residence in approximately 25 US areas. The recovered donors of Cohort 3 showed two negative PCRs, clearance, or symptom resolution. The sample comprised PBMCs or T cells enriched from blood (not recorded which). The V and J genes are TRBV30 and TRBJ2-1; 7 nucleotides match TRBD2. The TCR originated in a woman in her twenties or thirties who had recovered from COVID-19. CDR3 coding DNA: TGTGCCTGGAGTGTAGGGGCGGGAGTTTACAATGAGCAGTTCTTC. It is translated as CAWSVGAGVYNEQFF. Complete variable domain (other parts from reference TRBV30 and TRBJ2-1): SQTIHQWPATLVQPVGSPLSLECTVEGTSNPNLYWYRQAAGRGLQLLFYSVGIGQISSEVPQNLSASRPQDRQFILSSKKLLLSDSGFYLCAWSVGAGVYNEQFFGPGTRLTVL.